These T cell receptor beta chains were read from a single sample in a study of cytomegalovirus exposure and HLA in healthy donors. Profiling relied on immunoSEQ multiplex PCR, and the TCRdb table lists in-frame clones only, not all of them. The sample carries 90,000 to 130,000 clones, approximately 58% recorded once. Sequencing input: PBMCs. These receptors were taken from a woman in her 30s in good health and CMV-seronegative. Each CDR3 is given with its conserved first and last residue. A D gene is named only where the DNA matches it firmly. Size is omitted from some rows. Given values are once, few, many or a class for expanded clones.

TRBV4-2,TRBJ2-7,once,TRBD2,TGTGCCAGCAGCCCTAGAGCTGGCGGGAGAGCGACCTACGAGCAGTACTTC,CASSPRAGGRATYEQYF
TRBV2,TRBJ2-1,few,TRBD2,TGTGCCAGCAGTGAAGCCCCTAGCGGATACAATGAGCAGTTCTTC,CASSEAPSGYNEQFF
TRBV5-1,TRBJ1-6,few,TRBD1,TGCGCCAGCAGCTTAGGACAGGATAATTCACCCCTCCACTTT,CASSLGQDNSPLHF
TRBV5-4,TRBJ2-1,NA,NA,TGTGCCAGCAGCCCAATGTTAGGAGGTGAGCAGTTCTTC,CASSPMLGGEQFF
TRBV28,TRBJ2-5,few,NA,TGTGCCAGCAGTGACCCCGGGACTCCCTCGGGAGAGACCCAGTACTTC,CASSDPGTPSGETQYF
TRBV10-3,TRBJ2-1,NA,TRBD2,TGTGCCATCAGAGTTAGCGGGAGCTCCAATGAGCAGTTCTTC,CAIRVSGSSNEQFF
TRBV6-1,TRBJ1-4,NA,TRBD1,TGTGCCAGCAGGTCCAGTGGACAGGGCCAACTGTTTTTT,CASRSSGQGQLFF
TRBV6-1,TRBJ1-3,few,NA,TGTGCCAGCAGTGACAGGGCTGGAAACACCATATATTTT,CASSDRAGNTIYF
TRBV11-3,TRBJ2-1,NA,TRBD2,TGTGCCAGCAGCTTGAGGGAGGGTTCTAGTAATGAGCAGTTCTTC,CASSLREGSSNEQFF
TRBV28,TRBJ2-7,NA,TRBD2,TGTGCCAGCAGTCGGACGACTAGCGGGGTGTCAGGGCAGTACTTC,CASSRTTSGVSGQYF
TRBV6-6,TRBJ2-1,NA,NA,TGTGCCAGCAGTTACGTTTCGCCGAGCTCCTACAATGAGCAGTTCTTC,CASSYVSPSSYNEQFF
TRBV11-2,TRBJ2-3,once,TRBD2,TGTGCCAGCAGCTTCACTTGGACTAGCGCCACAGATACGCAGTATTTT,CASSFTWTSATDTQYF
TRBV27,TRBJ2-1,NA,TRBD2,TGTGCCAGCCGAACGCCGGGACTAGAGTACAATGAGCAGTTCTTC,CASRTPGLEYNEQFF
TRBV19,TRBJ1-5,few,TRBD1,TGTGCCAGTAGTAGTCAGGGGGGCCTTCAGCCCCAGCATTTT,CASSSQGGLQPQHF
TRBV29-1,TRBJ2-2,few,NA,TGCAGCGTTGATGGCGGTAACACCGGGGAGCTGTTTTTT,CSVDGGNTGELFF
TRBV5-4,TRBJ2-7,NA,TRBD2,TGTGCCAGCACCTCTCGCGGGAGGGCCTCGGATGAGCAGTACTTC,CASTSRGRASDEQYF
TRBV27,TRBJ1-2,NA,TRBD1,TGTGCCAGCAGTTCCCAATGGTCAGGGGGCGACCCAGATGGCTACACCTTC,CASSSQWSGGDPDGYTF
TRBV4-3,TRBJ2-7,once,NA,TGCGCCAGCAGCCAAGGTCTAGCAGGACCCGACTACGAGCAGTACTTC,CASSQGLAGPDYEQYF
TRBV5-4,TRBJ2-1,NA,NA,TGTGCCAGCAGCTTGGGGACTAAGCACAATGAGCAGTTCTTC,CASSLGTKHNEQFF
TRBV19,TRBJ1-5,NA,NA,TGTGCCAGTAGTATAGGATGGCTGCCCCAGCATTTT,CASSIGWLPQHF
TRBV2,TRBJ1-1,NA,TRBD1,TGTGCCAGCAGCCAGGGGGATAGCACTGAAGCTTTCTTT,CASSQGDSTEAFF
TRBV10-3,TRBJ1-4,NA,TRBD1,TGTGCCATCAGTGAGAACCAGGGGGCGCGCGGAAAACTGTTTTTT,CAISENQGARGKLFF
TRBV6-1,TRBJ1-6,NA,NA,TGTGCCAGCAAGACCGGACTCTATAATTCACCCCTCCACTTT,CASKTGLYNSPLHF
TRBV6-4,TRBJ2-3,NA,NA,TGTGCCAGCAGTGAAGGGCAGACAGACACAGATACGCAGTATTTT,CASSEGQTDTDTQYF
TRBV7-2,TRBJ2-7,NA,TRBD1,TGTGCCAGCAGCTTAGCGCCCCCGGGACAGGGATACGAGCAGTACTTC,CASSLAPPGQGYEQYF
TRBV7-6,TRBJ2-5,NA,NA,TGTGCCAGCAGCTTCGCAGGGCAAGAGACCCAGTACTTC,CASSFAGQETQYF
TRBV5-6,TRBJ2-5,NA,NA,TGTGCCAGCAGCTTGTTGGCAGGGCCGGCCGAGACCCAGTACTTC,CASSLLAGPAETQYF
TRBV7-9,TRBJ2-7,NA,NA,TGTGCCAGCAGCTTAGCCCGGGACGAGCAGTACTTC,CASSLARDEQYF
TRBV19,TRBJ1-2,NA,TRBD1,TGTGCCAGTAGTTTGGGACAGATCCTCCCATTCTCTAACTATGGCTACACCTTC,CASSLGQILPFSNYGYTF
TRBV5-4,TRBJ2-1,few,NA,TGTGCCAGCAGCTACCCTGGGCAGGACAATGAGCAGTTCTTC,CASSYPGQDNEQFF
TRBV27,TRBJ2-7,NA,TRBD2,TGTGCCAGTAGTCCCAGCTTAGCGGGAGTATCCTACGAGCAGTACTTC,CASSPSLAGVSYEQYF
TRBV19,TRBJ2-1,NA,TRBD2,TGTGCCAGTAGTATAGGGGGACTAGCCTACAATGAGCAGTTCTTC,CASSIGGLAYNEQFF
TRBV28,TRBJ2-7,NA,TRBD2,TGTGCCAGCACACACTCTAGCGGGGGTACCTACGAGCAGTACTTC,CASTHSSGGTYEQYF
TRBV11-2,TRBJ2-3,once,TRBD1,TGTGCCAGCAGCCAGTACAGGGGGCAGGACACAGATACGCAGTATTTT,CASSQYRGQDTDTQYF
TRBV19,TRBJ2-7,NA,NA,TGTGCCAGTAGTTCTGCAGGCCACTACGAGCAGTACTTC,CASSSAGHYEQYF
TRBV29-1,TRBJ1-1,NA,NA,TGCAGCGCTTCACAACAGGGCAACACTGAAGCTTTCTTT,CSASQQGNTEAFF
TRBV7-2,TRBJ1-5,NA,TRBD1,TGTGCCAGCAGCTCCTCCGGGACAGGGGGTCGGCAGCCCCAGCATTTT,CASSSSGTGGRQPQHF
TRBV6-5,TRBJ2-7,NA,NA,TGTGCCAGCAGTTACGGACAGAACAGGCCTACCTACGAGCAGTACTTC,CASSYGQNRPTYEQYF
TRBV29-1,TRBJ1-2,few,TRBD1,TGCAGCGCCCGACAGGGAAGGACCTACTACACCTTC,CSARQGRTYYTF
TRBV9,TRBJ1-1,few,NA,TGTGCCAGCAGGAGGACCATCAGCTGGGTATCGGGAACTGAAGCTTTCTTT,CASRRTISWVSGTEAFF
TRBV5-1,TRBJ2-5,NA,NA,TGCGCCAGCAGCTCGACCACCGGGACTCCCCATTACTTC,CASSSTTGTPHYF
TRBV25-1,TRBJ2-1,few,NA,TGTGCCAGCAGTGACGGTTCCTACAATGAGCAGTTCTTC,CASSDGSYNEQFF
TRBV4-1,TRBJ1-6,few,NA,TGCGCCAGCAGCCCCGGGTCCATCTATAATTCACCCCTCCACTTT,CASSPGSIYNSPLHF
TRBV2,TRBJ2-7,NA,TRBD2,TGTGCCAGCAGTGAAGCCGGGCTAGCGGGAACCTACGAGCAGTACTTC,CASSEAGLAGTYEQYF
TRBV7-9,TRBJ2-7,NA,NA,TGTGCCAGCAGCTTAGGAGCAGGGCGGGAGCAGTACTTC,CASSLGAGREQYF
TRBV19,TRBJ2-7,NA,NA,TGTGCCAGTAGTATAGGTTTGACAGGATCCTACGAGCAGTACTTC,CASSIGLTGSYEQYF